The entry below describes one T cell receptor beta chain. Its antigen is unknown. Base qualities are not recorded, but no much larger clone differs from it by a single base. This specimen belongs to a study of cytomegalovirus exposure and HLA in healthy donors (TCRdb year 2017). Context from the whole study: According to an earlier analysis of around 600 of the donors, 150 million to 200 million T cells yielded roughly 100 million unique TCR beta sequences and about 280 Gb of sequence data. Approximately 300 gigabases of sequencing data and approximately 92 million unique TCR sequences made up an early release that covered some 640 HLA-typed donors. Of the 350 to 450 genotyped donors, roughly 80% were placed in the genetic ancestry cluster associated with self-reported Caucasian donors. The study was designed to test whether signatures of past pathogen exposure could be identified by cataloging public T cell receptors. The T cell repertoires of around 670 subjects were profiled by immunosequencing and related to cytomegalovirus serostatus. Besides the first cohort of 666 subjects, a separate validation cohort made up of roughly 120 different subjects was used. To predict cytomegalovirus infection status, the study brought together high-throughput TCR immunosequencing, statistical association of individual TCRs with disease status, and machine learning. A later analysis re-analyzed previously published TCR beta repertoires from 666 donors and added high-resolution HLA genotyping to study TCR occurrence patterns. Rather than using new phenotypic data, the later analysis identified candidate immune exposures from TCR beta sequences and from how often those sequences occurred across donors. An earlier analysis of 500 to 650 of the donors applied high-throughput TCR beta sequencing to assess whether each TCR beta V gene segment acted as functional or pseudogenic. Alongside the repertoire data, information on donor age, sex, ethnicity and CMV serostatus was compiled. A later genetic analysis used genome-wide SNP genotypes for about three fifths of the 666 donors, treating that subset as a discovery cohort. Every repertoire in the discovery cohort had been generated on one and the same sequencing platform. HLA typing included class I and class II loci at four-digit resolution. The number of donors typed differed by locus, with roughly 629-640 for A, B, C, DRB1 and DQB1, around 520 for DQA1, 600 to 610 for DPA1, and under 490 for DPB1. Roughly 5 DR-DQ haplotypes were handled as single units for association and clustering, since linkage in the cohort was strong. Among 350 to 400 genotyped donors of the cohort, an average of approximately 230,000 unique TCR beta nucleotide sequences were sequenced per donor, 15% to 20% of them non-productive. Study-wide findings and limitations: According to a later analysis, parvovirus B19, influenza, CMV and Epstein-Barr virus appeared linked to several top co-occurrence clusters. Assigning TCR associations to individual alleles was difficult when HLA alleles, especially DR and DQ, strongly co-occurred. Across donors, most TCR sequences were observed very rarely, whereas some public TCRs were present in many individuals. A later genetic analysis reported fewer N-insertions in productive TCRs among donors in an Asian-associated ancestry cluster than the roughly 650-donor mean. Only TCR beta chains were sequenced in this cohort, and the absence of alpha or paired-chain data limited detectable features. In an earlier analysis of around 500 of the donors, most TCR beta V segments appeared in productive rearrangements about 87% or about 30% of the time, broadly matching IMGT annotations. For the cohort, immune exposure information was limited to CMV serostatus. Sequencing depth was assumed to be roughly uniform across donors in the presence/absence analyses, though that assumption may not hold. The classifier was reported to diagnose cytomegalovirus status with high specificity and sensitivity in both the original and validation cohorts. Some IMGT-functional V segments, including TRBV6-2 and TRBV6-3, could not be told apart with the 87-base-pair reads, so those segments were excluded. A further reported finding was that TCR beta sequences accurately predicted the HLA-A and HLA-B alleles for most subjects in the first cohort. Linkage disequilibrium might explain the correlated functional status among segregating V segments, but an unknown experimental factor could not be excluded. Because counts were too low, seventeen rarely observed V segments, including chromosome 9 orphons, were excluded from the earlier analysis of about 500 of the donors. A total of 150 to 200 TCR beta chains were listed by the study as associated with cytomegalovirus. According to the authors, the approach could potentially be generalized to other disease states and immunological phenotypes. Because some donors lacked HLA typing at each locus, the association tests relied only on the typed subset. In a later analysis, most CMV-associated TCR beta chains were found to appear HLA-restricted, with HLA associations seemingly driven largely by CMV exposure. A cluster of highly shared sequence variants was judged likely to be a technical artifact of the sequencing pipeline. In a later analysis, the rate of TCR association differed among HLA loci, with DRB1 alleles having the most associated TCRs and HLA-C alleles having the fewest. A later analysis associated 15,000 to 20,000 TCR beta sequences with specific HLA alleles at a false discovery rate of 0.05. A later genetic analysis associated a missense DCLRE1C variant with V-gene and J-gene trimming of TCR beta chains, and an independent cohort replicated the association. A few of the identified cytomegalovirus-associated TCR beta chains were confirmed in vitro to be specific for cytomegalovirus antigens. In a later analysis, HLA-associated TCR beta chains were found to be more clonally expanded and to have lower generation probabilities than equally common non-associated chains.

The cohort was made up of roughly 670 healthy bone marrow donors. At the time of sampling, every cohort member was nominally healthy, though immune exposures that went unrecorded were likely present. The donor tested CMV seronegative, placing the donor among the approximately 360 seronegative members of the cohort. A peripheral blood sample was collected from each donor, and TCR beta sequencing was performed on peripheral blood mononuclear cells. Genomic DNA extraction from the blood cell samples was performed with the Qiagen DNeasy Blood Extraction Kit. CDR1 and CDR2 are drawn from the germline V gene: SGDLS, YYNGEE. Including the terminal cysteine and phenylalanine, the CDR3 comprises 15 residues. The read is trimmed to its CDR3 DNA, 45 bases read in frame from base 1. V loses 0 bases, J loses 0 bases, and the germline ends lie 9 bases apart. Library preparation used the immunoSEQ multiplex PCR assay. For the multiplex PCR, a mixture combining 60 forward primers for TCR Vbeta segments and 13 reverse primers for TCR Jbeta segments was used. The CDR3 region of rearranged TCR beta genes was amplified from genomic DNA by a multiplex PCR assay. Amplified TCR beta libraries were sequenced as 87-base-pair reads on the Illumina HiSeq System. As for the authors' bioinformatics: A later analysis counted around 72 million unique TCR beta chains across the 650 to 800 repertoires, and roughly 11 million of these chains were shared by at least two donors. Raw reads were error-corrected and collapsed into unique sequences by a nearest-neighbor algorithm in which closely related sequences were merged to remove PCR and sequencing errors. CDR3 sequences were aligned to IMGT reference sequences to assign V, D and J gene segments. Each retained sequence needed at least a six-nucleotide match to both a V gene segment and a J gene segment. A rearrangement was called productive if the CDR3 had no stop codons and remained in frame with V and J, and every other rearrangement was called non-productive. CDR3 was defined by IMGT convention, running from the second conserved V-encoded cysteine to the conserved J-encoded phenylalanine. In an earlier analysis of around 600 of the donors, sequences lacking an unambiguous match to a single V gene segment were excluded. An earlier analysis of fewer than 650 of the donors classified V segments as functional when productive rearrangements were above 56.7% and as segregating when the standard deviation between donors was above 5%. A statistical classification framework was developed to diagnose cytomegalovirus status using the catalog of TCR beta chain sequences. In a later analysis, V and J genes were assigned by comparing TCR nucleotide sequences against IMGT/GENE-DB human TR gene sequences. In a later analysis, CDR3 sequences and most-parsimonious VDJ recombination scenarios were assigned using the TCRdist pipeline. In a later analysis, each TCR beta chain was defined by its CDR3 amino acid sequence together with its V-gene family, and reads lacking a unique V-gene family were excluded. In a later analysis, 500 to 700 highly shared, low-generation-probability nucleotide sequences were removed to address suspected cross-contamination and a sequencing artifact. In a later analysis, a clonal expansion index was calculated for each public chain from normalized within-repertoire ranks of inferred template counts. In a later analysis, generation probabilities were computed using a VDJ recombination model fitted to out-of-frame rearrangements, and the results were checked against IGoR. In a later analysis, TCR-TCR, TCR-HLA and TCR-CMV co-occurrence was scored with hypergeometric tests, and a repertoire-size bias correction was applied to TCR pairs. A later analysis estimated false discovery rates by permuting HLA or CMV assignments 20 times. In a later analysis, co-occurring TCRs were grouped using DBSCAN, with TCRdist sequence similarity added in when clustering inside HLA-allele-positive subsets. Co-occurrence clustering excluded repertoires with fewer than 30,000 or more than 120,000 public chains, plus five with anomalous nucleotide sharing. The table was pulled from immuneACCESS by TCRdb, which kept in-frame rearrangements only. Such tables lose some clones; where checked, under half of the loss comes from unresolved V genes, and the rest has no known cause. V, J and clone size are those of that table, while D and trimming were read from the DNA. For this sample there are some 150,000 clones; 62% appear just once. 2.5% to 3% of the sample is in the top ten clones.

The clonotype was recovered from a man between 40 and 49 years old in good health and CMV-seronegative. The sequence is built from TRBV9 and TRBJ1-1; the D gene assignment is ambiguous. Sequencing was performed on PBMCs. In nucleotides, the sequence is TGTGCCAGCAGCGTAGGGGCAAGGTTGAACACTGAAGCTTTCTTT. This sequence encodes CASSVGARLNTEAFF.